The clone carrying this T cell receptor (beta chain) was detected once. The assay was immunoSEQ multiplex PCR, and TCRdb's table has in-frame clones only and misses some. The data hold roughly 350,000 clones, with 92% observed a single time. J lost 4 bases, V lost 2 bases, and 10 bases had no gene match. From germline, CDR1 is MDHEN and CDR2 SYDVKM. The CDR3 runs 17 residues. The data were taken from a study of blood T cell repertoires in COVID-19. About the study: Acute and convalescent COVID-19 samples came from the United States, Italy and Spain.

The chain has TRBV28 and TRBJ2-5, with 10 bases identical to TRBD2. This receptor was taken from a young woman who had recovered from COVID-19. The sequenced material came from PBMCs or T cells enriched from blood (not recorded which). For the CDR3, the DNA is TGTGCCAGCAGTTTACCCTCGCTAGCGGGAGCGAGAGAGACCCAGTACTTC. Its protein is CASSLPSLAGARETQYF.